These 24 T cell receptor beta chains share one sample of origin, sequenced in a study of OX40 agonist ivuxolimab in advanced cancers. TCRdb's table, derived via immunoSEQ multiplex PCR, lists solely in-frame clones and lacks some. The sample includes tens of thousands of clones, roughly 86% of them seen just once. The sequencing here drew on CD4+ or CD8+ T cells sorted from blood, taken in a trial of the OX40 agonist ivuxolimab. The origin of the receptors is an adult with an advanced solid tumor such as melanoma, head and neck, liver or kidney cancer.

The V gene is TRBV11-1, the J gene TRBJ1-2, with D tentatively TRBD1 (5 bases). V lost 9 bases and J lost 4, with 12 bases in between. Germline loops: CDR1 SGHAT, CDR2 FQDESV (reference sequence). The CDR3 spans 12 residues. The CDR3 coding sequence is TGTGCCAGTCAGGGAGATTCCTATGGCTACACCTTC. This gives the protein CASQGDSYGYTF.

This clone was picked up many times. The chain joins TRBV12-5 to TRBJ2-4; TRBD1 aligns across 8 bases. Trimming removed 7 bases from V and 1 base from J; junction bases left unmatched: 12. Germline-derived CDR1 and CDR2 are LGHNT and FRNRAP. CDR3 length: 17 amino acids. This CDR3 is CASAKTGEGVAKNIQYF. CDR3 nucleotides: TGTGCTAGTGCCAAGACAGGGGAAGGGGTTGCCAAAAACATTCAGTACTTC.

The rearrangement uses TRBV18 and TRBJ1-6; D unclear. V shed 4 bases and J shed 4 bases, with 11 bases lying between them. In germline, CDR1 is KGHSH, CDR2 LQKENI. The CDR3 is 15 residues long. CDR3 in amino acids: CASSLSTDYNSPLHF. In DNA form, the CDR3 reads TGTGCCAGCTCACTCTCGACGGATTATAATTCACCCCTCCACTTT.

The chain combines TRBV9 with TRBJ2-7; the match to TRBD1 covers 8 bases. V dropped 3 bases and J dropped 6; count of bases not matched to a gene: 8. The CDR3 is made up of 14 amino acids. Germline V CDR1 and CDR2: SGDLS, YYNGEE. The CDR3 loop is CASSDGTGPSEQYF. DNA for the CDR3: TGTGCCAGCAGCGACGGGACAGGTCCAAGCGAGCAGTACTTC.

This chain joins TRBV27 and TRBJ2-2; TRBD1 might be the D (5 bases). V lost 4 bases and J 1 base, leaving 16 bases between the germline ends. Germline assignment: CDR1 MNHEY and CDR2 SMNVEV (reference sequence). The CDR3 sequence is 17 residues long. CDR3 DNA sequence: TGTGCCAGCAGTTCAGGGATAAGACAGAGGAACACCGGGGAGCTGTTTTTT. This codes for CASSSGIRQRNTGELFF.

The chain joins TRBV5-1 to TRBJ2-7; D might be TRBD1 (6 bases). CDR3 size: 15 residues. Germline CDR1 is SGHRS and CDR2 is YFSETQ. The V end lost 4 bases, the J end lost 3 bases, and 17 bases lay between the germline ends. CDR3: CASSPHRDRFYEQYF. The CDR3 DNA follows: TGCGCCAGCAGCCCACACAGGGATAGGTTCTACGAGCAGTACTTC. Based on the CDR3 plus reference TRBV5-1 and TRBJ2-7, the full variable domain is KAGVTQTPRYLIKTRGQQVTLSCSPISGHRSVSWYQQTPGQGLQFLFEYFSETQRNKGNFPGRFSGRQFSNSRSEMNVSTLELGDSALYLCASSPHRDRFYEQYFGPGTRLTVT.

The CDR3 nucleotides read TGTGCCAGCAGCTTGACAGTTCTTAACACCGGGGAGCTGTTTTTT. Translation gives CASSLTVLNTGELFF. This rearrangement joins TRBV5-5 to TRBJ2-2; D remains unclear. Germline V gene data show CDR1 as SGHKS and CDR2 as YYEKEE (reference sequence). This CDR3 comprises 15 residues. V dropped 1 base and J dropped 2 bases, with 9 bases sitting between them.

The chain couples TRBV5-4 to TRBJ1-2; no firm D call. V lost 4 bases and J 0 bases, leaving 13 bases between the germline ends. Per germline, CDR1 SGHNT and CDR2 YYREEE (reference sequence). The CDR3 contains 15 residues. In DNA form, the CDR3 reads TGTGCCAGCAGCCCTGGACCGGGAACTAACTATGGCTACACCTTC. Translation gives CASSPGPGTNYGYTF.

The chain uses TRBV6-1 and TRBJ1-4, with D tentatively TRBD1 (6 bases). Germline V gene lookup returns CDR1 MNHNS and CDR2 SASEGT. The CDR3 has 15 residues. V was clipped by 4 bases and J by 8 bases, with 17 bases between them. The CDR3 coding sequence is TGTGCCAGCAGTGTAAACAGGGCCTCAGGGGAAAAACTGTTTTTT. Encoded protein: CASSVNRASGEKLFF.

This chain uses TRBV18 with TRBJ2-7, with 7 bases matching TRBD1. The germline gives CDR1 KGHSH, CDR2 LQKENI. V dropped 4 bases and J dropped 0; count of bases not matched to a gene: 3. CDR3 size: 14 residues. The DNA for the CDR3 is TGTGCCAGCTCACTCGACAGGGTCTCCTACGAGCAGTACTTC. It translates to CASSLDRVSYEQYF. Full variable domain (remainder filled in from reference TRBV18 and TRBJ2-7): NAGVMQNPRHLVRRRGQEARLRCSPMKGHSHVYWYRQLPEEGLKFMVYLQKENIIDESGMPKERFSAEFPKEGPSILRIQQVVRGDSAAYFCASSLDRVSYEQYFGPGTRLTVT.

This CDR3 reads CASSQAGTSTDTQYF. The DNA of the CDR3 is TGTGCCAGCAGCCAAGCGGGGACTAGCACAGATACGCAGTATTTT. The chain combines TRBV5-4 with TRBJ2-3; 7 bases map to TRBD2. The junction had 5 bases not matched to a gene; V was cut back by 4 bases and J by 0 bases. This CDR3 region has 15 residues. The germline CDR1 and CDR2 sequences are SGHNT and YYREEE (reference sequence).

The V and J genes are TRBV5-4 and TRBJ2-2; tentative D call: TRBD2 (6 bases). V dropped 1 base and J dropped 3 bases, with 16 bases sitting between them. CDR1 and CDR2 (germline): SGHNT, YYREEE (reference sequence). The CDR3 sequence is 17 residues long. This chain's CDR3 is CASSLSLRPGDTGELFF. The CDR3 DNA reads as TGTGCCAGCAGCTTGTCCCTCAGGCCGGGGGACACCGGGGAGCTGTTTTTT.

The chain is built from TRBV28 and TRBJ1-3; 7 nucleotides align to TRBD1. The CDR3 length is 17 residues. Losses at the gene ends were 6 bases for V and 0 bases for J; bases not matched to a gene: 11. Germline V gene data show CDR1 as MDHEN and CDR2 as SYDVKM. The CDR3 is CASRGGGGIFSGNTIYF. CDR3 coding DNA: TGTGCCAGCAGAGGGGGCGGGGGAATCTTCTCTGGAAACACCATATATTTT.

The gene calls are TRBV19 and TRBJ1-3; D call uncertain. Trimming took off 2 bases at V and 0 bases at J, with 5 bases between the two ends. Germline V CDR1 and CDR2: LNHDA, SQIVND (reference sequence). The CDR3 is made up of 14 amino acids. DNA for the CDR3: TGTGCCAGTAGTATATCCAGCTCTGGAAACACCATATATTTT. As protein: CASSISSSGNTIYF.

V is TRBV4-2 and J is TRBJ2-3; TRBD2 is a possible D gene (7 bases). V was pared by 4 bases and J by 5 bases, with 19 bases between. Germline values: CDR1 LGHNA, CDR2 YNFKEQ. There are 16 residues in the CDR3. The CDR3 sequence is CASSLPAGGGKDTQYF. CDR3 in DNA: TGTGCCAGCAGCCTCCCAGCGGGCGGGGGCAAAGATACGCAGTATTTT.

The chain employs TRBV15 and TRBJ1-5, with 8 nucleotides matching TRBD1. Germline loops: CDR1 LNHNV, CDR2 YYDKDF (reference sequence). Trimming took 1 base from V and 0 from J; bases not matched to a gene: 2. This CDR3 is built from 16 residues. CDR3 sequence reads: CATSRGGQASNQPQHF. The DNA of the CDR3 is TGTGCCACCAGCAGAGGGGGACAGGCTAGCAATCAGCCCCAGCATTTT. Drawing the rest from reference TRBV15 and TRBJ1-5, the complete variable domain is DAMVIQNPRYQVTQFGKPVTLSCSQTLNHNVMYWYQQKSSQAPKLLFHYYDKDFNNEADTPDNFQSRRPNTSFCFLDIRSPGLGDTAMYLCATSRGGQASNQPQHFGDGTRLSIL.

The rearrangement joins TRBV7-2 to TRBJ1-5; TRBD1 matches at 7 bases. This CDR3 contains 15 residues. V gave up 6 bases and J gave up 1 base; unmatched junction bases: 6. CDR1 is SGHTA and CDR2 is FQGNSA in the germline V gene. CDR3 loop: CASRYDRASNQPQHF. The CDR3 nucleotides are TGTGCCAGCAGATACGACAGGGCGAGCAATCAGCCCCAGCATTTT.

The genes are TRBV19 and TRBJ1-4; the match to TRBD1 covers 9 bases. The CDR3 covers 15 residues. V shed 8 bases and J 6 bases; nucleotides not matched to a gene: 10. The germline V gene encodes CDR1 LNHDA and CDR2 SQIVND (reference sequence). The CDR3 loop reads CASLGTDRGYEKLFF. Written as DNA, the CDR3 is TGTGCCAGTTTGGGGACGGACAGGGGTTATGAAAAACTGTTTTTT. The full variable domain, in which reference TRBV19 and TRBJ1-4 provide the parts outside the CDR3, is DGGITQSPKYLFRKEGQNVTLSCEQNLNHDAMYWYRQDPGQGLRLIYYSQIVNDFQKGDIAEGYSVSREKKESFPLTVTSAQKNPTAFYLCASLGTDRGYEKLFFGSGTQLSVL.

The gene calls are TRBV6-5 and TRBJ1-1; 8 bases match TRBD1. Germline values: CDR1 MNHEY, CDR2 SVGAGI. V was clipped by 4 bases and J by 10 bases; unmatched bases: 2. The CDR3 has 11 residues. The CDR3 protein is CASSLDRVAFF. CDR3 DNA sequence: TGTGCCAGCAGTTTGGACAGGGTAGCTTTCTTT.

A single count supports this clone. The V gene is TRBV4-1, the J gene TRBJ1-2; the D gene is possibly TRBD1 (5 bases). The V gene lost 6 bases and the J gene lost 2 bases, with 16 bases spanning the gap. Germline V lookup: CDR1 MGHRA, CDR2 YSYEKL. CDR3 size: 15 residues. The CDR3 reads CASRLLLRENYGYTF. DNA of the CDR3: TGCGCCAGCAGACTTCTTCTCAGGGAAAACTATGGCTACACCTTC.

The chain recombines TRBV7-2 with TRBJ1-1, with no clear D. Per germline, CDR1 SGHTA and CDR2 FQGNSA. The CDR3 has 14 amino acids. Trimming took 3 bases from V and 0 from J, leaving 8 bases between them. The chain's CDR3 is CASSFGPLNTEAFF. CDR3 nucleotides: TGTGCCAGCAGCTTCGGACCTTTGAACACTGAAGCTTTCTTT.

The V gene is TRBV2, the J gene TRBJ2-7; D assignment may be TRBD1 or TRBD2 (5 bases each). V lost 8 bases and J 3 bases, leaving 14 bases between the germline ends. The CDR3 covers 13 residues. CDR1 is SNHLY, CDR2 FYNNEI, per germline. As DNA, the CDR3 is TGTGCCAGCGGTAGGGGAGTTTACTACGAGCAGTACTTC. Translating it yields CASGRGVYYEQYF.

The gene calls are TRBV10-2 and TRBJ2-2, with a weak D call TRBD1 (5 bases). The CDR3 spans 15 residues. Germline V gives CDR1 WSHSY, CDR2 SAAADI. Trimming stripped 6 bases from V and 3 bases from J, with 14 bases between. The CDR3 sequence is CASSSRAGYTGELFF. The CDR3 nucleotides read TGCGCCAGCAGCAGCAGGGCCGGGTACACCGGGGAGCTGTTTTTT.

This chain links TRBV7-2 with TRBJ1-5; no firm D call. There are 14 residues in the CDR3. V was cut by 2 bases and J by 4 bases, with 9 bases left in between. Germline CDR1 and CDR2: SGHTA and FQGNSA. The CDR3 DNA is TGTGCCAGCAGCTTATCATACAGAAATCAGCCCCAGCATTTT. Protein sequence: CASSLSYRNQPQHF.